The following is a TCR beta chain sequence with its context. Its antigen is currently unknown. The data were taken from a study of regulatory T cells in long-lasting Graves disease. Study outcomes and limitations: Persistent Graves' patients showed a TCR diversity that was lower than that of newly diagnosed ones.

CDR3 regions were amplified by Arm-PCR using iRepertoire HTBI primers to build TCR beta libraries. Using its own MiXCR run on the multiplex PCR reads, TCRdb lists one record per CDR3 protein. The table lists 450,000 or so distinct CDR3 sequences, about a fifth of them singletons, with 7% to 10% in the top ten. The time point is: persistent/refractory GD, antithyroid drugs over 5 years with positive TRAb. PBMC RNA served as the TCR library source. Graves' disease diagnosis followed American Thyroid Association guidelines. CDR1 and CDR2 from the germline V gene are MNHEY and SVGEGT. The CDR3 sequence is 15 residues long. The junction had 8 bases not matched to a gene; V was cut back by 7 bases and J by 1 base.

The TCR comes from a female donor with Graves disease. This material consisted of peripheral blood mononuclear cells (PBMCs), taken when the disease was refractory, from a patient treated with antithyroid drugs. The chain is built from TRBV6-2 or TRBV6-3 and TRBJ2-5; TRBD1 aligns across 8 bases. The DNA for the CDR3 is TGTGCCAGCACGTCAGGGGGCTTGGCCCAAGAGACCCAGTACTTC. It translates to CASTSGGLAQETQYF.